A selection of T cell receptor beta chains follows, all from one sample in a study of type 1 regulatory T cells. TCRdb passed the reads through MiXCR, listing each CDR3 protein once. The sample comprises about 18,000 distinct CDR3 sequences, 10% of which are singletons, and approximately 3% rests with the top ten. Sequencing was carried out using CD4+ T cells, either the whole sample or a sorted fraction (not recorded which). These receptors came from a human donor in good health. CDR3s include the opening cysteine and the closing phenylalanine or tryptophan. Fields, in order: J gene, D gene, V gene, clone size, CDR3 protein, CDR3 DNA. A D gene is named only where the DNA matches it firmly. Part of the rows lack a size; the others show once, few, many or a class for expanded clones.

>TRBJ2-5|.|TRBV3-1|many
CASSQVQETQYF
TGTGCCAGCAGCCAAGTGCAAGAGACCCAGTACTTC
>TRBJ2-2|.|TRBV12-3/TRBV12-4|.
CASTLSSARELFF
TGTGCCAGCACTCTATCGAGTGCCAGGGAGCTGTTTTTT
>TRBJ2-1|.|TRBV5-1|few
CASSFTRNEQFF
TGCGCCAGCAGCTTCACGAGAAATGAGCAGTTCTTC
>TRBJ2-2|TRBD1|TRBV5-1|many
CASSLETGGTGELFF
TGCGCCAGCAGCCTGGAGACAGGGGGAACCGGGGAGCTGTTTTTT
>TRBJ1-1|.|TRBV7-2|many
CASSLKTEAFF
TGTGCCAGCAGCTTAAAGACCGAAGCTTTCTTT
>TRBJ1-5|.|TRBV19|many
CASSEDLHPSGNQPQHF
TGTGCCAGCTCCGAGGACCTCCACCCTTCTGGCAATCAGCCCCAGCATTTT
>TRBJ2-1|.|TRBV5-4|.
CASSLAGAGGYNEQFF
TGTGCCAGCAGCTTGGCCGGGGCAGGCGGATACAATGAGCAATTCTTC
>TRBJ2-2|.|TRBV5-1|many
CASSFRDSSTSTGELFF
TGCGCCAGCAGCTTTAGGGACTCTTCTACCTCCACCGGGGAGCTGTTTTTT
>TRBJ2-7|.|TRBV3-1|many
CASSQELAASYEQYF
TGTGCCAGCAGCCAAGAATTAGCGGCCTCCTACGAGCAGTACTTC
>TRBJ2-3|TRBD2|TRBV10-3|many
CASLAGGPSGDTQYF
TGTGCCTCCCTAGCGGGAGGGCCTTCGGGGGATACGCAGTATTTT
>TRBJ1-1|.|TRBV12-3/TRBV12-4|.
CASSLERVSEAFF
TGTGCCAGCAGTTTAGAGCGTGTGTCTGAAGCTTTCTTT
>TRBJ2-1|TRBD1|TRBV19|.
CASSPRQGRYNEQFF
TGTGCCAGTAGTCCACGACAGGGCAGGTACAATGAGCAGTTCTTC
>TRBJ2-5|.|TRBV5-1|many
CASSPFRTYQETQYF
TGCGCCAGCAGCCCGTTCCGGACATACCAAGAGACCCAGTACTTC
>TRBJ2-7|TRBD2|TRBV7-9|few
CASSLSGGLGATYEQYF
TGTGCCAGCAGCTTAAGTGGAGGACTAGGGGCAACCTACGAGCAGTACTTC
>TRBJ2-6|.|TRBV7-8|medium-sized
CASSVPGLDFSGANVLTF
TGTGCCAGCAGCGTACCGGGACTCGATTTCTCTGGGGCCAACGTCCTGACTTTC
>TRBJ2-7|.|TRBV20-1|few
CSTDSSYEQYF
TGCAGTACCGACAGCTCCTACGAGCAGTACTTC